The rows below give T cell receptor beta chains drawn from one sample of a study of T-cell reconstitution after alpha-beta-depleted transplantation in children. TCRdb reprocessed the PCR reads with MiXCR, giving one entry per CDR3 protein. The data contain some 520,000 distinct CDR3 sequences, about 31% of them singletons. Sequenced here: PBMCs from the stem cell graft donor, sampled from the stem cell graft. The receptors come from a human donor who donated a stem cell graft to a child with aplastic anemia. Both conserved end residues are part of each CDR3.

V,length,J,CDR3
TRBV11-2,18,TRBJ2-7,CASSSPSRLAGDLYEQYF
TRBV20-1,16,TRBJ2-7,CSARGGVLAGIYEQYF
TRBV20-1,14,TRBJ2-7,CSARTQTGTYEQYF
TRBV7-9,16,TRBJ2-1,CASSLQSSGFYNEQFF
TRBV29-1,13,TRBJ2-1,CSVASRSYNEQFF
TRBV27,14,TRBJ1-1,CASSLLGTRSRAFF
TRBV18,16,TRBJ2-3,CASSRAAGKPTDTQYF
TRBV20-1,14,TRBJ2-5,CSATPLPDRETQYF
TRBV7-2,15,TRBJ2-3,CASSPFSGRSDTQYF
TRBV7-2,15,TRBJ2-1,CASSFFGAQSDEQFF
TRBV9,16,TRBJ2-2,CASSTSGRSNTGELFF